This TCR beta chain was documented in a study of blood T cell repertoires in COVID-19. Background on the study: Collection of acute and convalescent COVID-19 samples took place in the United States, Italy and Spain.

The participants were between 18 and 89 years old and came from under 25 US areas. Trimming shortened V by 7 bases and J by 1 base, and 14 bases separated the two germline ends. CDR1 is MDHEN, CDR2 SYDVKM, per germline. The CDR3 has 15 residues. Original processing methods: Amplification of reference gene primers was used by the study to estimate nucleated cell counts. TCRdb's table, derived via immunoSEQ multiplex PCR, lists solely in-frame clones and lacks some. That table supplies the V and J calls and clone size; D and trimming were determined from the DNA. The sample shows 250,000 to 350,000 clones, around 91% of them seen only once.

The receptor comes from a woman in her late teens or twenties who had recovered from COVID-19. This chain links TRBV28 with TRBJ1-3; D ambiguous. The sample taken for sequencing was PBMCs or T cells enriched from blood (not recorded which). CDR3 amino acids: CASTPRADSGNTIYF. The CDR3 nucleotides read TGTGCCAGCACTCCCCGAGCCGATTCTGGAAACACCATATATTTT.